This T cell receptor beta chain was sequenced in a study of T cell responses to AZD1222 COVID-19 vaccine. Study-level points and caveats: Nearly half of spike-specific TCRs reportedly target variant regions that are unmutated in the B.1.351 and B.1.1.7 variants. It should be noted that donors were predominantly white British and more often female, and clonal diversity was possibly underestimated. Repertoires were sampled only after the peak T cell response.

Measured with immunoSEQ multiplex PCR; TCRdb has only the in-frame clones, and not every one. The data show approximately 80,000 clones, 90% seen once. The germline gives CDR1 LNHDA, CDR2 SQIVND (reference sequence). Trimming took off 10 bases at V and 6 bases at J, with 30 bases between the two ends. The CDR3 is made up of 17 amino acids. A word on this clone: Its antigen is not known.

Second-dose recipients at about 4 or about 12 weeks were treated as one pooled group. V and J are TRBV19 and TRBJ1-2; tentative D call: TRBD1 (5 bases). The sequence derives from an adult who received the AZD1222 COVID-19 vaccine. This specimen consisted of peripheral blood, obtained 28 days after the second AZD1222 dose. This chain's CDR3 is CATFKGLGQTRTDGYTF. The CDR3 DNA reads TGTGCCACATTTAAGGGGCTTGGCCAAACCAGAACTGATGGCTACACCTTC.